This TCR beta chain comes out of a study of blood T cell repertoires in COVID-19. Enrollees, about 18 to 89 years old, lived in approximately 25 US areas. Assignment of participants to cohorts was predicated upon participant-reported clinical history. In the study's own analysis: Scientists estimated how many nucleated cells there were by amplifying reference gene primers. Clones were sequenced by immunoSEQ multiplex PCR, and TCRdb holds only the in-frame ones, with some missing. V, J and clone size were drawn from that table, and D and trimming were deduced from the DNA. The table lists a few hundred thousand clones, 90% of them singletons. The CDR3 totals 11 residues. The germline V gene encodes CDR1 LGHDT and CDR2 YNNKEL (reference sequence). With 2 bases removed from V and 14 bases from J, the gap between germline ends came to 10 bases.

The J gene is TRBJ2-4, the V gene TRBV3-1 (or the pseudogene TRBV3-2), with unresolved D. Sequenced material: PBMCs or T cells enriched from blood (not recorded which). The clonotype originates from a man aged 18 to 29 who had recovered from COVID-19. CDR3 bases: TGTGCCAGCAGCCAAAGTCGGGTCGAGTACTTC. Translating it yields CASSQSRVEYF.